Shown below are 29 T cell receptor beta chains from a single sample sequenced in a study of post-analysis software for immune sequencing data. Findings and caveats of the study: Patients had higher frequencies than controls of five or six TRBV segments, including TRBV5-6, TRBV5-1 and TRBV20-1.

Researchers reported that TCR beta cDNA libraries carried unique molecular identifiers. TCRdb itself ran the PCR reads through MiXCR, one entry per CDR3 protein. The table includes 750,000 to 950,000 distinct CDR3 sequences, approximately 53% detected once. No antigens are known for them. What was sequenced was blood. All receptors come from a girl between 10 and 17 years old with multiple sclerosis.

This chain links TRBV7-2 with TRBJ1-2; 9 nucleotides agree with TRBD1. Trimming at V came to 5 bases and at J to 2 bases, leaving 12 bases not matched to a gene. Germline V gene data show CDR1 as SGHTA and CDR2 as FQGNSA. This CDR3 comprises 17 residues. CDR3 coding DNA: TGTGCCAGCAGCCCACGCCCTGGACAGGGGAGGAACTATGGCTACACCTTC. This translates into CASSPRPGQGRNYGYTF.

V usage is TRBV6-6 and J usage is TRBJ1-2; TRBD1 aligns across 9 bases. The CDR3 extends over 15 amino acids. CDR1 and CDR2 (germline): MNHNY, SVGAGI (reference sequence). The V gene end was trimmed by 6 bases and the J gene end by 4 bases; junction bases not matched to a gene: 9. The CDR3 reads CASSSPGQGRYGYTF. The CDR3 DNA follows: TGTGCCAGCAGCTCCCCGGGACAGGGACGCTATGGCTACACCTTC.

V usage is TRBV4-1 and J usage is TRBJ2-7; 9 bases map to TRBD2. V shed 3 bases, J shed 4 bases, and the junction held 7 bases outside the gene matches. CDR1 and CDR2 (germline): MGHRA, YSYEKL. The CDR3 is made up of 15 amino acids. This CDR3 reads CASSHPGLALYEQYF. CDR3 coding DNA: TGCGCCAGCAGCCACCCGGGACTAGCCTTATACGAGCAGTACTTC.

This chain uses TRBV11-2 with TRBJ2-7; TRBD2 might be the D (7 bases). V was shortened by 2 bases and J by 3 bases, with 14 bases between the two germline ends. Per germline, CDR1 SGHAT and CDR2 FQNNGV. The CDR3 loop spans 15 amino acids. This chain's CDR3 is CASSLQGTTVYEQYF. CDR3 coding DNA: TGTGCCAGCAGCTTACAGGGGACTACTGTCTACGAGCAGTACTTC.

This clonotype was found a few times. The rearrangement joins TRBV6-5 to TRBJ2-7, with 9 bases lining up with TRBD2. Per germline, CDR1 MNHEY and CDR2 SVGAGI. With 2 bases clipped from V and 2 bases from J, the junction kept 4 bases outside the gene matches. The CDR3 covers 15 residues. CDR3 sequence (DNA): TGTGCCAGCAGTTACGGCCCTAGCGGGACCTACGAGCAGTACTTC. The encoded protein is CASSYGPSGTYEQYF.

CDR3 residues: CASMDVPNYEQYF. The CDR3 DNA reads TGTGCCAGCATGGACGTTCCGAACTACGAGCAGTACTTC. V usage is TRBV12-3 or TRBV12-4 and J usage is TRBJ2-5; D unresolved. The last part of the DNA fits TRBJ2-7 better; the J call may be wrong. The CDR3 runs 13 residues.

J is TRBJ2-2 and V is TRBV6-1; 9 bases match TRBD2. V lost 5 bases and J lost 0; bases outside the gene matches: 10. Germline V gene lookup returns CDR1 MNHNS and CDR2 SASEGT. The CDR3 is 18 amino acids. The CDR3 DNA sequence: TGTGCCAGCAGTCCCCTAGCGGGACTCCGATCGAACACCGGGGAGCTGTTTTTT. Translated, it gives CASSPLAGLRSNTGELFF.

This sequence joins TRBV29-1 and TRBJ2-5; D gene unclear. The germline V gene encodes CDR1 SQVTM and CDR2 ANQGSEA. The CDR3 has 12 amino acids. Trimming took off 1 base at V and 2 bases at J, with 5 bases between the two ends. DNA of the CDR3: TGCAGCGTTGAAGGGCAGCAAGAGACCCAGTACTTC. Its protein product is CSVEGQQETQYF.

This clonotype was picked up a small number of times. V gene TRBV29-1 combines with J gene TRBJ2-6; D is uncertain. The CDR3 spans 15 residues. Germline V gene lookup returns CDR1 SQVTM and CDR2 ANQGSEA. The V gene lost 6 bases and the J gene lost 0 bases, with 12 bases spanning the gap. The CDR3 DNA reads TGCAGCGTCGTAGTTCTGAGCTCTGGGGCCAACGTCCTGACTTTC. Its protein is CSVVVLSSGANVLTF.

This clonotype was observed a few times. The rearrangement joins TRBV29-1 to TRBJ2-1; no clear D gene. The CDR3 has 12 residues. Germline assignment: CDR1 SQVTM and CDR2 ANQGSEA. V dropped 7 bases and J dropped 0 bases, with 7 bases sitting between them. CDR3: CSGTFSYNEQFF. CDR3 DNA: TGCAGCGGTACGTTCTCCTACAATGAGCAGTTCTTC.

The V gene is TRBV29-1, the J gene TRBJ2-5; 7 nucleotides line up with TRBD2. Germline-derived CDR1 and CDR2 are SQVTM and ANQGSEA. The CDR3 has 14 amino acids. The J segment lost 5 bases and the V segment lost 4 bases, leaving 10 bases of the junction unmatched. As DNA, the CDR3 is TGCAGCGTTGGACCGGGGGGTTCGGTCGAGACCCAGTACTTC. Encoded protein: CSVGPGGSVETQYF.

J is TRBJ2-3 and V is TRBV20-1, with 10 positions matching TRBD1. There are 16 residues in the CDR3. Unmatched junction bases numbered 12, after V lost 4 bases and J lost 5 bases. CDR1 and CDR2 (germline): DFQATT, SNEGSKA (reference sequence). CDR3 DNA sequence: TGCAGTGCTACCATGCCCGGGACAGGGGCGGGAGATACGCAGTATTTT. This gives the protein CSATMPGTGAGDTQYF.

The chain recombines TRBV9 with TRBJ2-7; 8 bases align to TRBD2. V gave up 3 bases and J gave up 3 bases; unmatched junction bases: 11. Per germline, CDR1 SGDLS and CDR2 YYNGEE. This CDR3 comprises 16 residues. This CDR3 reads CASSAGGVRPDYEQYF. As DNA, the CDR3 is TGTGCCAGCAGCGCCGGGGGGGTCCGGCCAGACTACGAGCAGTACTTC.

This sequence joins TRBV7-3 and TRBJ2-1; TRBD2 agrees at 9 bases. Unmatched junction bases numbered 7, after V lost 2 bases and J lost 5 bases. The CDR3 is made up of 16 amino acids. Germline V gives CDR1 SGHTA, CDR2 FQGTGA. CDR3 sequence (DNA): TGTGCCAGCAGCTTATGGACTGTAGCGGGAGACAATGAGCAGTTCTTC. Translated: CASSLWTVAGDNEQFF.

This chain uses TRBV29-1 with TRBJ2-7; D may be TRBD1 (6 bases). The germline V and J ends were trimmed by 6 bases and 7 bases, with 13 bases remaining between them. Germline values: CDR1 SQVTM, CDR2 ANQGSEA. CDR3 length: 11 residues. CDR3 in DNA: TGCAGCGTCGGACAGCCTACGGAGCAGTACTTC. This translates into CSVGQPTEQYF.

V is TRBV2 and J is TRBJ1-1; 8 bases agree with TRBD1. There are 13 residues in the CDR3. The V segment lost 1 base and the J segment 5 bases; nucleotides outside the gene matches: 0. Germline CDR1 SNHLY, CDR2 FYNNEI. This CDR3 reads CASSEGTGTEAFF. The DNA for the CDR3 is TGTGCCAGCAGTGAAGGGACAGGGACTGAAGCTTTCTTT.

This rearrangement joins TRBV12-3 or TRBV12-4 to TRBJ2-1; 14 bases map to TRBD2. There are 15 residues in the CDR3. V dropped 5 bases and J dropped 8; count of bases not matched to a gene: 5. The chain's CDR3 is CASSIRTSGRYEQFF. CDR3 nucleotides: TGTGCCAGCAGTATCCGGACTAGCGGGAGGTATGAGCAGTTCTTC.

The J gene is TRBJ2-4, the V gene TRBV20-1, with TRBD2 as a possible D gene (5 bases). The J call may be faulty, since TRBJ2-7 better matches the DNA end. The germline V gene encodes CDR1 DFQATT and CDR2 SNEGSKA (reference sequence). The CDR3 covers 13 residues. The CDR3: CSATITGAYEQYF. Written as DNA, the CDR3 is TGCAGTGCTACCATTACCGGGGCCTACGAGCAGTACTTC.

The sample holds a few counts of this clonotype. The chain is built from TRBV7-9 and TRBJ2-5; a weak D match, TRBD2 (5 bases). In germline, CDR1 is SEHNR, CDR2 FQNEAQ (reference sequence). The CDR3 spans 12 residues. Trimming took off 7 bases at V and 2 bases at J, with 8 bases between the two ends. The CDR3 protein is CASTGVQETQYF. The CDR3 DNA sequence: TGTGCCAGCACCGGGGTACAAGAGACCCAGTACTTC.

CDR3 region: CSVEGAWEQYF. CDR3 sequence (DNA): TGCAGCGTTGAAGGAGCATGGGAGCAGTACTTC. The J gene is TRBJ2-4, the V gene TRBV29-1; weak D call: TRBD2 (5 bases). Trimming cost V 1 base and J 13 bases, with 11 bases left between them. The germline CDR1 and CDR2 sequences are SQVTM and ANQGSEA. CDR3 size: 11 residues.

The chain couples TRBV7-9 to TRBJ2-4; D perhaps matches TRBD1 (6 bases). The J call is uncertain, as TRBJ2-7 better fits the DNA end. Germline CDR1 and CDR2: SEHNR and FQNEAQ (reference sequence). This CDR3 region has 14 residues. CDR3 DNA: TGTGCCAGCGGTAATGGACAGAGAGGGGACGAGCAGTACTTC. Translating it yields CASGNGQRGDEQYF.

V gene TRBV5-1 combines with J gene TRBJ1-1, with 7 nucleotides matching TRBD1. CDR3 size: 17 residues. The germline V gene encodes CDR1 SGHRS and CDR2 YFSETQ. V dropped 0 bases and J dropped 0; count of bases not matched to a gene: 8. The DNA for the CDR3 is TGCGCCAGCAGCTTGGGACTCGGGACAGAGCTGAACACTGAAGCTTTCTTT. Translation gives CASSLGLGTELNTEAFF.

This chain joins TRBV3-1 and TRBJ2-6; D ambiguous. Germline V lookup: CDR1 LGHDT, CDR2 YNNKEL (reference sequence). Deletions cut 1 base from V and 4 bases from J, with 8 bases between. There are 15 residues in the CDR3. The CDR3 nucleotides are TGTGCCAGCAGCCAAGGGTTGAAAGGGGCCAACGTCCTGACTTTC. Translation: CASSQGLKGANVLTF.

This clonotype was observed a handful of times. The chain joins TRBV12-3 or TRBV12-4 to TRBJ2-1; 9 bases are a match to TRBD2. This CDR3 spans 17 amino acids. Germline trimming cut 6 bases from V and 2 bases from J; bases unmatched to any gene: 11. CDR3 amino acids: CASSVDSGRGPYNEQFF. The CDR3 bases are TGTGCCAGCAGCGTCGATAGCGGGAGAGGGCCCTACAATGAGCAGTTCTTC.

V and J are TRBV20-1 and TRBJ2-4; D may match TRBD1 or TRBD2 (5 bases each). Per germline, CDR1 DFQATT and CDR2 SNEGSKA (reference sequence). The CDR3 runs to 14 residues. V was pared by 4 bases and J by 8 bases, with 18 bases between. The CDR3 sequence: CSATFGAMRHIQYF. CDR3 DNA sequence: TGCAGTGCTACCTTCGGGGCGATGCGGCACATTCAGTACTTC.

J is TRBJ2-5 and V is TRBV20-1; 11 bases are a match to TRBD2. The trim removed 2 bases at V and 5 bases at J, leaving 16 bases unmatched. Germline V gene lookup returns CDR1 DFQATT and CDR2 SNEGSKA (reference sequence). This CDR3 comprises 18 residues. CDR3 loop: CSARSRQLAGGSRETQYF. CDR3 nucleotides: TGCAGTGCTAGATCTCGGCAGCTAGCGGGAGGTAGCAGGGAGACCCAGTACTTC.

This clonotype has only a few counts. V and J are TRBV29-1 and TRBJ1-1, with D unresolved. The CDR3 consists of 13 residues. Germline V gene lookup returns CDR1 SQVTM and CDR2 ANQGSEA. The germline V and J ends were trimmed by 2 bases and 3 bases, with 10 bases remaining between them. CDR3 in DNA: TGCAGCGTTGAACCCCGACAATACACTGAAGCTTTCTTT. This encodes CSVEPRQYTEAFF.

Remarks on this clonotype: Germline and junction disagree at one end, which may indicate a read error. The CDR3 sequence is CARSSISGKADTQYF. The CDR3 region has the DNA TGCGCCAGGAGCTCTATTAGCGGGAAGGCGGATACGCAGTATTTT. V gene TRBV5-1 combines with J gene TRBJ2-3, with TRBD2 matching over 8 bases. This CDR3 is 15 amino acids long. The V gene's germline CDR1 is SGHRS and CDR2 YFSETQ.

This clonotype has only a few counts. The chain has TRBV29-1 and TRBJ2-5; D gene ambiguous. V was clipped by 1 base and J by 4 bases, with 10 bases between them. Per the germline V gene, CDR1 is SQVTM and CDR2 is ANQGSEA. CDR3 length: 13 amino acids. The CDR3 loop is CSVEGALIETQYF. The CDR3 DNA sequence: TGCAGCGTTGAAGGGGCCTTGATAGAGACCCAGTACTTC.